These T cell receptor beta chains were read from a single sample in a study of cytomegalovirus exposure and HLA in healthy donors. This table comes from immunoSEQ multiplex PCR, and its TCRdb copy is limited to in-frame clones, with some not included. The sample lists around 140,000 clones; almost 85% were seen once. Sequencing was done on a sample of PBMCs. The receptors were sampled from a man aged 18 to 30 in good health and CMV-seropositive. The CDR3 runs from the conserved cysteine through the conserved F or W. Each record gives: J gene, V gene, clone size, D gene, CDR3 protein, CDR3 DNA. A D gene is named only where the DNA matches it firmly. Clone size is not always given. Where it is, it says once, few, many or a class for expanded clones.

TRBJ2-7,TRBV11-1,-,-,CASSRPGRQDYEQYF,TGTGCCAGCAGCCGGCCGGGGAGGCAGGACTACGAGCAGTACTTC
TRBJ2-3,TRBV28,-,TRBD2,CASSSRVAGGIDTQYF,TGTGCCAGCAGTTCCCGGGTAGCGGGAGGTATAGATACGCAGTATTTT
TRBJ2-1,TRBV4-1,-,TRBD2,CASSFGLAGLRNEQFF,TGCGCCAGCAGCTTCGGACTAGCGGGACTACGGAATGAGCAGTTCTTC
TRBJ2-7,TRBV28,-,TRBD1,CASSDRDREGEQYF,TGTGCCAGCAGCGACAGGGACAGGGAGGGCGAGCAGTACTTC
TRBJ2-2,TRBV9,-,TRBD2,CASRLAGTSGELFF,TGTGCCAGCAGGCTAGCGGGGACGTCCGGGGAGCTGTTTTTT
TRBJ2-7,TRBV7-2,few,TRBD2,CASSLGGGRASYEQYF,TGTGCCAGCAGCTTAGGAGGCGGGAGGGCCTCCTACGAGCAGTACTTC
TRBJ1-5,TRBV27,-,TRBD1,CASSLTGVSNQPQHF,TGTGCCAGCAGTCTAACAGGGGTTAGCAATCAGCCCCAGCATTTT
TRBJ2-7,TRBV5-4,-,TRBD2,CASSQIGLAAYEQYF,TGTGCCAGCAGCCAAATAGGACTAGCGGCTTACGAGCAGTACTTC
TRBJ1-2,TRBV5-6,-,-,CASSLNEGWVGYTF,TGTGCCAGCAGCTTGAACGAGGGCTGGGTTGGCTACACCTTC
TRBJ2-7,TRBV6-6,-,TRBD2,CASRTTSGGSYEQYF,TGTGCCAGCAGAACGACTAGCGGGGGCTCCTACGAGCAGTACTTC
TRBJ1-5,TRBV27,-,TRBD1,CASKGGAGPEPQHF,TGTGCCAGCAAAGGGGGCGCGGGGCCCGAGCCCCAGCATTTT
TRBJ2-1,TRBV6-5,-,-,CASSNSNEQFF,TGTGCCAGCAGCAACAGCAATGAGCAGTTCTTC
TRBJ1-2,TRBV30,-,-,CAWSGLRGYTF,TGTGCCTGGAGTGGTCTTCGGGGCTACACCTTC
TRBJ1-5,TRBV28,-,TRBD1,CASRADRGRFGPQHF,TGTGCCAGCAGGGCTGACAGGGGTAGGTTTGGTCCCCAGCATTTT
TRBJ1-1,TRBV28,-,-,CASSLNPRAGNAEAFF,TGTGCCAGCAGTTTAAATCCTAGGGCCGGGAACGCTGAAGCTTTCTTT
TRBJ2-7,TRBV5-1,-,-,CASSPGTAEEEQYF,TGCGCCAGCAGCCCGGGGACTGCGGAGGAGGAGCAGTACTTC
TRBJ2-2,TRBV19,-,TRBD1,CASSIGQGAGTGELFF,TGTGCCAGTAGTATTGGACAGGGGGCCGGCACCGGGGAGCTGTTTTTT
TRBJ2-7,TRBV5-4,-,TRBD2,CASSPQAGEAPYEQYF,TGTGCCAGCAGCCCCCAAGCGGGAGAAGCTCCCTACGAGCAGTACTTC
TRBJ1-1,TRBV11-2,-,TRBD1,CASSLGQGAGEAFF,TGTGCCAGCAGCTTAGGGCAGGGGGCAGGTGAAGCTTTCTTT
TRBJ1-1,TRBV19,-,-,CASSLWTENTEAFF,TGTGCCAGCAGCCTCTGGACAGAGAACACTGAAGCTTTCTTT
TRBJ2-3,TRBV27,-,TRBD2,CASSFISGVTDTQYF,TGTGCCAGCAGTTTTATCAGCGGGGTCACAGATACGCAGTATTTT
TRBJ2-2,TRBV28,-,TRBD1,CASRPDRANTGELFF,TGTGCCAGCAGACCCGACAGGGCGAACACCGGGGAGCTGTTTTTT
TRBJ1-2,TRBV28,-,-,CASTHPGRGGYTF,TGTGCCAGCACCCATCCGGGTCGGGGGGGATACACCTTC
TRBJ1-1,TRBV15,few,-,CATSRRQNTEAFF,TGTGCCACCAGCAGAAGACAGAACACTGAAGCTTTCTTT
TRBJ1-2,TRBV28,-,-,CASSYQGSYGYTF,TGTGCCAGCAGTTACCAGGGGAGCTATGGCTACACCTTC
TRBJ1-4,TRBV27,-,-,CASGEGVVATNEKLFF,TGTGCCAGCGGGGAGGGGGTGGTTGCAACTAATGAAAAACTGTTTTTT
TRBJ1-1,TRBV7-9,-,-,CASSDRRTTEAFF,TGTGCCAGCTCTGACAGACGAACGACTGAAGCTTTCTTT
TRBJ1-5,TRBV19,-,TRBD1,CASSTGGSNQPQHF,TGTGCCAGTAGTACAGGGGGGAGCAATCAGCCCCAGCATTTT
TRBJ1-1,TRBV27,-,-,CASTDGGEAFF,TGTGCCAGCACGGACGGGGGTGAAGCTTTCTTT
TRBJ2-7,TRBV28,-,TRBD2,CASLSSGIYYEQYF,TGTGCCAGCCTCTCTAGCGGGATTTATTACGAGCAGTACTTC
TRBJ2-7,TRBV5-1,once,TRBD1,CASSMDRDYEQYF,TGCGCCAGCAGCATGGACAGGGACTACGAGCAGTACTTC
TRBJ2-2,TRBV19,-,TRBD1,CASTVGTGGNHGELFF,TGTGCCAGTACGGTCGGGACAGGGGGTAATCACGGGGAGCTGTTTTTT
TRBJ2-7,TRBV27,-,-,CASSPRASYEQYF,TGTGCCAGCAGTCCCAGGGCTTCCTACGAGCAGTACTTC
TRBJ2-3,TRBV25-1,-,TRBD2,CASSPPTSGRPDTQYF,TGTGCCAGCAGTCCTCCGACTAGCGGGAGACCAGATACGCAGTATTTT
TRBJ1-1,TRBV21-1,-,-,CATNPIRDRGRKTEAFF,TGTGCCACCAACCCTATCCGGGACAGGGGGCGTAAGACTGAAGCTTTCTTT
TRBJ2-5,TRBV5-1,-,TRBD1,CASSRIQGAGETQYF,TGCGCCAGCAGCCGCATTCAGGGGGCAGGGGAGACCCAGTACTTC
TRBJ1-3,TRBV5-6,-,-,CASSFGSSGSGNTIYF,TGTGCCAGCAGCTTTGGTAGTTCAGGCTCTGGAAACACCATATATTTT
TRBJ2-1,TRBV6-5,-,TRBD2,CASSYFTGGSYNEQFF,TGTGCCAGCAGTTACTTTACGGGAGGTTCCTACAATGAGCAGTTCTTC
TRBJ2-3,TRBV4-1,few,TRBD1,CASSQLRGQGGADTQYF,TGCGCCAGCAGCCAGCTAAGGGGACAGGGTGGGGCAGATACGCAGTATTTT
TRBJ2-1,TRBV9,-,TRBD2,CASSVGLAGDSYNEQFF,TGTGCCAGCAGCGTAGGACTAGCGGGGGATAGCTACAATGAGCAGTTCTTC
TRBJ2-4,TRBV5-1,-,-,CASSLWGKPENIQYF,TGCGCCAGCAGCTTGTGGGGCAAACCCGAAAACATTCAGTACTTC
TRBJ1-5,TRBV30,once,TRBD1,CAWSPGTGKQPQHF,TGTGCCTGGAGTCCCGGGACAGGGAAACAGCCCCAGCATTTT
TRBJ2-2,TRBV6-5,-,-,CASSPGRKVGELFF,TGTGCCAGCAGTCCAGGCCGGAAAGTCGGGGAGCTGTTTTTT
TRBJ2-5,TRBV15,-,-,CATSRDNGQETQYF,TGTGCCACCAGCAGAGATAACGGCCAAGAGACCCAGTACTTC
TRBJ1-5,TRBV6-1,-,TRBD1,CASSEDPGGLSNQPQHF,TGTGCCAGCAGTGAAGATCCAGGGGGTCTGAGCAATCAGCCCCAGCATTTT
TRBJ2-5,TRBV28,-,-,CASSLREGSETQYF,TGTGCCAGCAGTTTAAGAGAGGGTTCAGAGACCCAGTACTTC
TRBJ1-5,TRBV19,-,-,CASSMPGGNQPQHF,TGTGCCAGTAGTATGCCGGGAGGGAATCAGCCCCAGCATTTT
TRBJ1-1,TRBV9,-,-,CASSAPSQMNTEAFF,TGTGCCAGCAGCGCCCCGAGCCAAATGAACACTGAAGCTTTCTTT
TRBJ2-3,TRBV2,-,-,CASSVERSMSTDTQYF,TGTGCCAGCAGTGTGGAGCGCTCGATGAGCACAGATACGCAGTATTTT
TRBJ2-7,TRBV5-1,few,TRBD2,CASSLAPTSGAYEQYF,TGCGCCAGCAGCTTGGCCCCCACAAGCGGGGCTTACGAGCAGTACTTC
TRBJ2-1,TRBV7-9,-,-,CASSSSGDLIYNEQFF,TGTGCCAGCAGCTCCTCGGGGGACCTAATATACAATGAGCAGTTCTTC